The rows below give T cell receptor beta chains drawn from one sample of a study of blood T cell repertoires in COVID-19. Only in-frame clones appear in the TCRdb table, and some are missing; sequencing was by immunoSEQ multiplex PCR. The table has hundreds of thousands of clones, about 91% seen once. Source material: peripheral blood. These receptors all come from a man older than 75 with acute or convalescent COVID-19. Both conserved end residues are part of each CDR3. A D gene is named only where the DNA matches it firmly. Only some rows state a clone size, as once, few, many or a class for expanded clones.

length	V	D	J	size	DNA	CDR3
14	TRBV11-3	TRBD2	TRBJ2-3	.	TGTGCCAGCAGCTACGGACTAGCAGCAGATACGCAGTATTTT	CASSYGLAADTQYF
17	TRBV14	TRBD1	TRBJ2-7	.	TGTGCCAGCAGCCAATACCGACCGGGACAGGGTCCCTACGAGCAGTACTTC	CASSQYRPGQGPYEQYF
14	TRBV19	TRBD1	TRBJ1-5	.	TGTGCCTGTTCCGGGACAGGGGGCTTTCAGCCCCAGCATTTT	CACSGTGGFQPQHF
16	TRBV10-3	TRBD1	TRBJ1-6	.	TGTGCCATCAGTACCGGGACAGGGAAGGAAAATTCACCCCTCCACTTT	CAISTGTGKENSPLHF
16	TRBV19	TRBD1	TRBJ2-7	.	TGTGCCAGTAGTATGGGGCACAGGGGGCAGTATTACGAGCAGTACTTC	CASSMGHRGQYYEQYF
16	TRBV6-2/TRBV6-3	TRBD2	TRBJ2-2	.	TGTGCCAGCAGTTCCTACACGACTAGCGTCCCCGGGGAGCTGTTTTTT	CASSSYTTSVPGELFF
16	TRBV6-4	TRBD1	TRBJ1-2	.	TGTGCCAGCCTGTGGGACAGGGAGGGGGTTATGGATGGCTACACCTTC	CASLWDREGVMDGYTF
12	TRBV6-5	TRBD1	TRBJ2-7	.	TGTGCCAGCAGCCGACAGGGAGACGAGCAGTACTTC	CASSRQGDEQYF
13	TRBV28	.	TRBJ1-2	.	TGTGCCAGCAGTTTAAACGAGTTCTATGGCTACACCTTC	CASSLNEFYGYTF
15	TRBV6-1	.	TRBJ1-1	.	TGTGCCAGCAGTGACAGGGGAAGGGCGAACACTGAAGCTTTCTTT	CASSDRGRANTEAFF
17	TRBV3-1/TRBV3-2	TRBD1	TRBJ2-3	.	TGTGCCAGCAGCCAGGATAGACAGGGGGGGCGTCGCAATACGCAGTATTTT	CASSQDRQGGRRNTQYF
16	TRBV19	.	TRBJ1-4	.	TGTGCCAGTAGTGGAGGACGGGGGGCGATTAATGAAAAACTGTTTTTT	CASSGGRGAINEKLFF
13	TRBV18	.	TRBJ1-5	.	TGTGCCAGCTCTCCCAGGGGCGATCAGCCCCAGCATTTT	CASSPRGDQPQHF
16	TRBV28	TRBD1	TRBJ2-7	.	TGTGCCAGCAGTTTACCCGACCCGGGACAGGGGGACGAGCAGTACTTC	CASSLPDPGQGDEQYF
15	TRBV7-9	.	TRBJ2-7	.	TGTGCCAGCAGCTTCTCTGACAGGGAGGACTACGAGCAGTACTTC	CASSFSDREDYEQYF
15	TRBV5-1	TRBD1	TRBJ1-2	.	TGCGCCAGCAGCGGACAGGGGTTAACTAACTATGGCTACACCTTC	CASSGQGLTNYGYTF
15	TRBV3-1/TRBV3-2	TRBD1	TRBJ1-2	.	TGTGCCAGCAGCCTAAGAGGACAGGCGCCCTATGGCTACACCTTC	CASSLRGQAPYGYTF
16	TRBV15	TRBD2	TRBJ2-7	.	TGTGCCACCAGCAGTCCCGGACTAGCGAACTCCTACGAGCAGTACTTC	CATSSPGLANSYEQYF
15	TRBV27	.	TRBJ1-2	once	TGTGCCAGCAGAGGCAGCCGGGGTCTTTTGTATGGCTACACCTTC	CASRGSRGLLYGYTF
17	TRBV19	TRBD1	TRBJ1-4	.	TGTGCCAGTAGTATACAAGTACGGACAGGGAATGGAGAAAAACTGTTTTTT	CASSIQVRTGNGEKLFF
11	TRBV19	.	TRBJ1-4	.	TGTGCCAGTAGCCCGCGTGAAAAACTGTTTTTT	CASSPREKLFF
16	TRBV4-3	TRBD1	TRBJ1-6	once	TGCGCCAGCAGCCAAGGACAGGGGGCCAATAATTCACCCCTCCACTTT	CASSQGQGANNSPLHF
16	TRBV7-6	.	TRBJ2-1	.	TGTGCCAGCAGCTTAGCGGGCAGGGAGGTCGTGAATGAGCAGTTCTTC	CASSLAGREVVNEQFF
14	TRBV2	.	TRBJ1-6	.	TGTGCCAGCAGTTGGACAGTATCGGATTCACCCCTCCACTTT	CASSWTVSDSPLHF
15	TRBV2	TRBD1	TRBJ2-5	.	TGTGCCAGCAGTGGACAGGGGTTATGGCAAGAGACCCAGTACTTC	CASSGQGLWQETQYF
14	TRBV2	TRBD2	TRBJ2-3	.	TGTGCCAGCAGAAAGCGGGAGGGCACAGATACGCAGTATTTT	CASRKREGTDTQYF
14	TRBV6-5	TRBD1	TRBJ1-2	.	TGTGCCACCAGATCAAAGGACAGGGGCTTTGGCTACACCTTC	CATRSKDRGFGYTF
12	TRBV29-1	.	TRBJ1-2	few	TGCAGCGTTGCGCGGGGAAGCTATGGCTACACCTTC	CSVARGSYGYTF
14	TRBV5-5	.	TRBJ1-5	.	TGTGCCAGCAGCTTGAATCCAGGGAAACAGCCCCAGCATTTT	CASSLNPGKQPQHF
13	TRBV15	.	TRBJ1-1	.	TGTGCCACCACTCGCGACACGAACACTGAAGCTTTCTTT	CATTRDTNTEAFF
16	TRBV18	TRBD2	TRBJ2-2	few	TGTGCCAGCTCACCCCTAGCGGGACCGAACACCGGGGAGCTGTTTTTT	CASSPLAGPNTGELFF
16	TRBV19	TRBD1	TRBJ1-5	few	TGTGCCAGTAGTATCCGAACGGGACAGAGCAATCAGCCCCAGCATTTT	CASSIRTGQSNQPQHF
15	TRBV3-1/TRBV3-2	.	TRBJ2-5	.	TGTGCCAGCAGCCAAGATCCGGTGGACCAAGAGACCCAGTACTTC	CASSQDPVDQETQYF
14	TRBV6-5	TRBD1	TRBJ1-1	.	TGTGCCAGCAGACCCGGTTCAGGGGGCACTGAAGCTTTCTTT	CASRPGSGGTEAFF
19	TRBV7-9	TRBD2	TRBJ2-7	.	TGTGCCAGCAGTACCGAGAGGACTAGCGGGAGGGTTTCATCTTACGAGCAGTACTTC	CASSTERTSGRVSSYEQYF
13	TRBV5-1	.	TRBJ2-7	.	TGCGCCAGCAGCTTATCTCAGGACACCCTCCCGTACTTC	CASSLSQDTLPYF
14	TRBV6-2/TRBV6-3	TRBD1	TRBJ1-1	.	TGTGCCAGCAGTTATGCCGCAGGGGGCACTGAAGCTTTCTTT	CASSYAAGGTEAFF
13	TRBV16	TRBD1	TRBJ1-2	few	TGTGCCAGCAGCCAGGGGACAGGGCAAGGCTACACCTTC	CASSQGTGQGYTF
15	TRBV9	.	TRBJ1-5	.	TGTGCCAGCAGCGTAGATTGGAGGACCAATCAGCCCCAGCATTTT	CASSVDWRTNQPQHF
15	TRBV11-3	.	TRBJ2-5	.	TGTGCCAGCAGCTTATACAGCGGAGCGAGTGAGACCCAGTACTTC	CASSLYSGASETQYF
15	TRBV3-1/TRBV3-2	.	TRBJ1-3	.	TGTAACCTGCACTTTGAGGCAGACTCTGGAAACACCATATATTTT	CNLHFEADSGNTIYF
20	TRBV6-2/TRBV6-3	TRBD1	TRBJ2-6	.	TGTGCCAGCAGCACTACCCTTGGACAGGGGGCCCTGTCTGGGGCCAACGTCCTGACTTTC	CASSTTLGQGALSGANVLTF
13	TRBV6-5	TRBD1	TRBJ2-1	.	TGTGCCAGCAGACCGACAGGGTACAATGAGCAGTTCTTC	CASRPTGYNEQFF
14	TRBV6-5	.	TRBJ1-4	.	TGTGCCACTAAAGGTCCAGGGCTAAATGAAAAACTGTTTTTT	CATKGPGLNEKLFF
16	TRBV4-2	.	TRBJ2-7	.	TGTGCCAGCAGCCAAGAGGGAGGACAGGCTACCTACGAGCAGTACTTC	CASSQEGGQATYEQYF
16	TRBV4-1	TRBD1	TRBJ2-3	.	TGCGCCAGCAGCATCGGTACAGGGGGCGGAACAGATACGCAGTATTTT	CASSIGTGGGTDTQYF
16	TRBV2	TRBD2	TRBJ2-5	.	TGTGCCAGCAGTGGGAGGACTAGCGGGATCAGAGAGACCCAGTACTTC	CASSGRTSGIRETQYF
16	TRBV10-3	.	TRBJ1-5	.	TGTGCCATCAACGGACGGACAGATAATAGCAATCAGCCCCAGCATTTT	CAINGRTDNSNQPQHF
14	TRBV19	TRBD1	TRBJ2-4	.	TGTGCCAGTAGTATAGACCGACAGGGTGGAATTCAGTACTTC	CASSIDRQGGIQYF
14	TRBV5-4	TRBD1	TRBJ1-2	.	TGTGCCAGCAGCTGGGGACAGGGTGTGGCTGGCTACACCTTC	CASSWGQGVAGYTF
21	TRBV28	TRBD1	TRBJ1-5	.	TGTGCCAGCAGTTTACTAGCAGGGGGCCTGCCGCGGACAGAAGACAATCAGCCCCAGCATTTT	CASSLLAGGLPRTEDNQPQHF
18	TRBV19	TRBD1	TRBJ1-6	.	TGTGCCAGTAGCTCCGAAAGGACAGGGGGCTCCTATAATTCACCCCTCCACTTT	CASSSERTGGSYNSPLHF
14	TRBV7-2	TRBD1	TRBJ1-2	.	TGTGCCAGCAGCACCCGACAGGGCTCCTATGGCTACACCTTC	CASSTRQGSYGYTF